These 22 T cell receptor beta chains were all obtained from the same sample, sequenced in a study of blood T cell repertoires in COVID-19. Assay: immunoSEQ multiplex PCR; the TCRdb copy retains only in-frame clones and omits some. The table has about 71,000 clones, 80% to 90% seen once; the top ten hold approximately 2.9%. The specimen sequenced was peripheral blood. These receptor sequences come from a man in his fifties with acute or convalescent COVID-19.

This clone occurred once. The rearrangement uses TRBV18 and TRBJ1-1, with 7 bases matching TRBD1. With 3 bases clipped from V and 4 bases from J, the junction kept 8 bases outside the gene matches. CDR1 is KGHSH and CDR2 is LQKENI in the germline V gene. CDR3 length: 15 amino acids. The CDR3 sequence is CASSPPGQRGTEAFF. The CDR3 DNA follows: TGTGCCAGCTCACCCCCGGGACAGCGAGGCACTGAAGCTTTCTTT. The full variable domain, rest sourced from reference TRBV18 and TRBJ1-1, is NAGVMQNPRHLVRRRGQEARLRCSPMKGHSHVYWYRQLPEEGLKFMVYLQKENIIDESGMPKERFSAEFPKEGPSILRIQQVVRGDSAAYFCASSPPGQRGTEAFFGQGTRLTVV.

This sequence joins TRBV19 and TRBJ1-1, with D possibly TRBD1 on 5 matching bases. This CDR3 comprises 14 residues. The V gene's germline CDR1 is LNHDA and CDR2 SQIVND (reference sequence). The ends were cut back, 8 bases at V and 0 bases at J, with 13 bases in the middle. CDR3: CASRQSWMNTEAFF. The CDR3 region has the DNA TGTGCCAGTCGACAGAGCTGGATGAACACTGAAGCTTTCTTT.

This clone was detected only once. V and J are TRBV6-2 or TRBV6-3 and TRBJ1-1, with D perhaps TRBD1 (5 bases). The germline V and J ends were trimmed by 8 bases and 4 bases, with 17 bases remaining between them. Germline values: CDR1 MNHEY, CDR2 SVGEGT. CDR3 length equals 14 residues. Here the CDR3 DNA reads TGTGCCAGCGGCCATAGGGGCAGGAGCACTGAAGCTTTCTTT. It codes for CASGHRGRSTEAFF.

The chain uses TRBV11-2 and TRBJ2-5; 11 nucleotides align to TRBD2. The J segment lost 6 bases and the V segment lost 0 bases, leaving 6 bases of the junction unmatched. Germline CDR1 reads SGHAT; CDR2 reads FQNNGV. This CDR3 region has 16 residues. CDR3 protein: CASSLDLAGGQKTQYF. The CDR3 nucleotides are TGTGCCAGCAGCTTAGACCTAGCGGGAGGACAAAAGACCCAGTACTTC. The full variable domain, completed using reference TRBV11-2 and TRBJ2-5, is EAGVAQSPRYKIIEKRQSVAFWCNPISGHATLYWYQQILGQGPKLLIQFQNNGVVDDSQLPKDRFSAERLKGVDSTLKIQPAKLEDSAVYLCASSLDLAGGQKTQYFGPGTRLLVL.

The chain has TRBV6-5 and TRBJ2-1, with 10 bases aligning to TRBD1. The CDR3 sequence is 12 residues long. Germline assignment: CDR1 MNHEY and CDR2 SVGAGI. The ends lost 6 bases at V and 14 bases at J; junction bases unmatched: 7. The CDR3 reads CASRTTGGSEFF. The CDR3 DNA reads as TGTGCCAGCAGAACGACAGGGGGCAGTGAGTTCTTC.

V gene TRBV19 combines with J gene TRBJ2-1; D is unclear. The V end was cut by 6 bases, the J end by 9 bases, with 21 bases between. The CDR3 runs 15 residues. CDR1 LNHDA and CDR2 SQIVND come from the germline V gene (reference sequence). The CDR3 DNA sequence: TGTGCCAGTAGCTCTTATAATCCCGCACTATCTGAGCAGTTCTTC. Amino acid sequence: CASSSYNPALSEQFF.

The chain links TRBV5-8 to TRBJ2-5; 14 bases fit TRBD2. This CDR3 region has 18 residues. The V gene's germline CDR1 is SGHTS and CDR2 YDEGEE. The V gene end was trimmed by 4 bases and the J gene end by 0 bases; junction bases not matched to a gene: 8. The chain's CDR3 is CASSPGLAGGQYQETQYF. The CDR3 nucleotides are TGTGCCAGCAGCCCAGGACTAGCGGGAGGCCAGTACCAAGAGACCCAGTACTTC.

The chain combines TRBV4-3 with TRBJ2-3; D possibly corresponds to TRBD2 (6 bases). Germline loops: CDR1 LGHNA, CDR2 YSLEER. V was cut by 0 bases and J by 2 bases, with 15 bases left in between. This CDR3 contains 17 residues. Here the CDR3 reads CASSQDLSGRPTDTQYF. In DNA, the CDR3 is TGCGCCAGCAGCCAAGATCTTAGCGGAAGGCCCACAGATACGCAGTATTTT.

This chain links TRBV3-1 (or the pseudogene TRBV3-2) with TRBJ1-6; no clear D gene. Trimming took off 1 base at V and 10 bases at J, with 14 bases between the two ends. The germline gives CDR1 LGHDT, CDR2 YNNKEL (reference sequence). The CDR3 loop spans 15 amino acids. The CDR3 spells CASSQGTVNYSPLHF. The CDR3 DNA reads as TGTGCCAGCAGCCAAGGAACGGTGAATTACTCACCCCTCCACTTT.

The chain combines TRBV15 with TRBJ1-4, with D maybe TRBD1 (5 bases). The V end was cut by 4 bases, the J end by 0 bases, with 15 bases between. Per germline, CDR1 LNHNV and CDR2 YYDKDF (reference sequence). This CDR3 comprises 17 residues. The CDR3 loop reads CATSTGNIATTNEKLFF. In nucleotides, the CDR3 is TGTGCCACCAGCACAGGGAACATAGCCACAACTAATGAAAAACTGTTTTTT.

The CDR3 region is CASSLAVAGIRSNTGELFF. CDR3 nucleotide sequence: TGCGCCAGCAGCTTGGCGGTGGCAGGGATCAGGTCGAACACCGGGGAGCTGTTTTTT. This chain uses TRBV5-1 with TRBJ2-2, with a weak D call TRBD1 (5 bases). Germline CDR1 SGHRS, CDR2 YFSETQ. The ends were cut back, 0 bases at V and 0 bases at J, with 18 bases in the middle. This CDR3 region has 19 residues.

This chain links TRBV7-2 with TRBJ1-5; unclear D gene. Germline V lookup: CDR1 SGHTA, CDR2 FQGNSA. This CDR3 has 12 residues. The V end was cut by 2 bases, the J end by 5 bases, with 4 bases between. CDR3 sequence: CASSLTDQPQHF. As DNA, the CDR3 is TGTGCCAGCAGCTTAACGGATCAGCCCCAGCATTTT.

Comments on this clone: This CDR3 is also generated by other DNA sequences in the sample. This chain links TRBV18 with TRBJ2-5; no reliable D call. The CDR3 is made up of 13 amino acids. CDR1 and CDR2 (germline): KGHSH, LQKENI. V dropped 3 bases and J dropped 1 base, with 6 bases sitting between them. The CDR3, as DNA: TGTGCCAGCTCACCGTGGGCCCAAGAGACCCAGTACTTC. It yields the protein CASSPWAQETQYF.

The chain is built from TRBV11-3 and TRBJ2-7, with D perhaps TRBD2 (5 bases). CDR1 is SGHNT, CDR2 YENEEA, per germline. CDR3 length equals 16 residues. Trimming took 6 bases from V and 2 from J, leaving 20 bases between them. In DNA, the CDR3 is TGTGCCAGCAGGCCCGCCAGAGAGGGTGCACCCTACGAGCAGTACTTC. Translation: CASRPAREGAPYEQYF. The full variable domain, completed using reference TRBV11-3 and TRBJ2-7, is EAGVVQSPRYKIIEKKQPVAFWCNPISGHNTLYWYLQNLGQGPELLIRYENEEAVDDSQLPKDRFSAERLKGVDSTLKIQPAELGDSAVYLCASRPAREGAPYEQYFGPGTRLTVT.

The chain joins TRBV28 to TRBJ2-7; D possibly corresponds to TRBD1 (6 bases). V lost 3 bases and J 2 bases, leaving 8 bases between the germline ends. From germline, CDR1 is MDHEN and CDR2 SYDVKM. The CDR3 runs 13 residues. This CDR3 is CASSLTGPYEQYV. CDR3 bases: TGTGCCAGCAGTTTGACAGGTCCCTACGAGCAGTACGTC.

The chain joins TRBV7-6 to TRBJ2-3; possibly TRBD1 for D (5 bases). CDR1 is SGHVS and CDR2 is FNYEAQ in the germline V gene. There are 15 residues in the CDR3. V was shortened by 5 bases and J by 4 bases, with 16 bases between the two germline ends. The CDR3 here is CASSLQGSLADTQYF. The CDR3 nucleotides are TGTGCCAGCAGCCTCCAGGGTTCTTTGGCAGATACGCAGTATTTT.

The chain has TRBV3-1 (or the pseudogene TRBV3-2) and TRBJ1-6; a possible D gene is TRBD1 (6 bases). From germline, CDR1 is LGHDT and CDR2 YNNKEL (reference sequence). The CDR3 spans 17 residues. V was shortened by 0 bases and J by 3 bases, with 12 bases between the two germline ends. The CDR3 spells CASSQDRGILYNSPLHF. In nucleotides, the CDR3 is TGTGCCAGCAGCCAAGATAGGGGGATACTCTATAATTCACCCCTCCACTTT.

This chain uses TRBV7-9 with TRBJ1-1; the D gene is possibly TRBD1 (5 bases). The ends were cut back, 0 bases at V and 3 bases at J, with 17 bases in the middle. CDR1 SEHNR and CDR2 FQNEAQ come from the germline V gene (reference sequence). CDR3 length: 17 residues. The CDR3 here is CASSLAGRRGVDTEAFF. The DNA of the CDR3 is TGTGCCAGCAGCTTAGCGGGGAGGAGGGGAGTCGACACTGAAGCTTTCTTT. The full variable domain, its missing parts supplied by reference TRBV7-9 and TRBJ1-1, is DTGVSQNPRHKITKRGQNVTFRCDPISEHNRLYWYRQTLGQGPEFLTYFQNEAQLEKSRLLSDRFSAERPKGSFSTLEIQRTEQGDSAMYLCASSLAGRRGVDTEAFFGQGTRLTVV.

The chain is built from TRBV3-1 (or the pseudogene TRBV3-2) and TRBJ1-5; D is possibly TRBD1 (5 bases). Looked up from germline, CDR1 is LGHDT and CDR2 is YNNKEL (reference sequence). There are 16 residues in the CDR3. V was trimmed by 4 bases and J by 5 bases, leaving 18 bases between them. Here the CDR3 DNA reads TGTGCCAGCAGCCCGACCTTCGGGGGGTCGGATCAGCCCCAGCATTTT. Encoded protein: CASSPTFGGSDQPQHF.

The genes are TRBV28 and TRBJ2-7, with 7 nucleotides matching TRBD1. The CDR3 consists of 14 residues. J gave up 7 bases and V 6 bases, and 12 bases lay outside the gene matches. Germline lookup yields CDR1 MDHEN and CDR2 SYDVKM. The CDR3 region is CASSPGPGRGEQYF. The CDR3 DNA reads as TGTGCCAGCAGCCCGGGGCCAGGCAGGGGGGAGCAGTACTTC.

This clone appeared a few times. The chain is built from TRBV5-4 and TRBJ1-2; 11 bases map to TRBD1. Germline CDR1 reads SGHNT; CDR2 reads YYREEE (reference sequence). With 0 bases clipped from V and 4 bases from J, the junction kept 5 bases outside the gene matches. The CDR3 is 16 residues long. The CDR3: CASSLAKGQGAYGYTF. CDR3 nucleotides: TGTGCCAGCAGCTTGGCGAAAGGACAGGGGGCCTATGGCTACACCTTC.

This rearrangement joins TRBV5-4 to TRBJ2-3, with 7 bases fitting TRBD2. V gave up 1 base and J gave up 2 bases; unmatched junction bases: 7. CDR3 length: 16 amino acids. The V gene's germline CDR1 is SGHNT and CDR2 YYREEE (reference sequence). CDR3 region: CASSLRAGVSTDTQYF. DNA for the CDR3: TGTGCCAGCAGCTTGAGGGCGGGAGTGTCCACAGATACGCAGTATTTT.